Below, 17 T cell receptor beta chains from the same sample are listed, as sequenced in a study of shared clonotypes between healthy human individuals. Produced via immunoSEQ multiplex PCR; TCRdb's table is partial and in-frame only. The sample records some 2,400,000 clones, around 95% being singletons. The sample taken for sequencing was naive CD4+ T cells sorted from blood. Subset: CD45RA+ positively selected. These receptors all come from a man aged 18-30 years in good health.

Points on this clone: Other DNA sequences from this sample encode an identical CDR3 as well. The CDR3 loop is CASSQGLTYEQYF. CDR3 bases: TGTGCCAGCTCACAGGGCCTCACCTACGAGCAGTACTTC. The chain joins TRBV18 to TRBJ2-7; D gene uncertain. The CDR3 totals 13 residues. Trimming removed 4 bases at V and 2 bases at J, with 9 bases between. Germline lookup yields CDR1 KGHSH and CDR2 LQKENI.

Worth noting for this clone: The same CDR3 is also encoded by other DNA sequences in this sample. The chain joins TRBV5-8 to TRBJ2-1; D remains unclear. Germline CDR1 SGHTS, CDR2 YDEGEE. Trimming took 2 bases from V and 3 from J, leaving 6 bases between them. This CDR3 is 13 amino acids long. CDR3 in amino acids: CASSFGSYNEQFF. CDR3 DNA: TGTGCCAGCAGCTTTGGCAGCTACAATGAGCAGTTCTTC.

The sample holds a few counts of this clone. V and J are TRBV30 and TRBJ1-2; TRBD1 aligns across 7 bases. Unmatched junction bases numbered 8, after V lost 3 bases and J lost 4 bases. Germline CDR1 reads GTSNPN; CDR2 reads SVGIG (reference sequence). The CDR3 runs 14 residues. Here the CDR3 reads CAWSAGQTTYGYTF. The CDR3 region has the DNA TGTGCCTGGAGCGCGGGACAGACCACCTATGGCTACACCTTC.

This clone is a singleton in its sample. This sequence joins TRBV2 and TRBJ2-5; D not certain. Deletions cut 7 bases from V and 4 bases from J, with 7 bases between. Germline V gene lookup returns CDR1 SNHLY and CDR2 FYNNEI. CDR3 size: 11 residues. The CDR3: CASTPGETQYF. The CDR3 nucleotides are TGTGCCAGCACCCCCGGAGAGACCCAGTACTTC.

The gene calls are TRBV6-5 and TRBJ2-5, with TRBD1 as a possible D gene (6 bases). Germline CDR1 reads MNHEY; CDR2 reads SVGAGI. The ends were cut back, 6 bases at V and 5 bases at J, with 13 bases in the middle. The CDR3 sequence is 13 residues long. CDR3 amino acids: CASSAGAWETQYF. CDR3 DNA: TGTGCCAGCAGCGCAGGGGCTTGGGAGACCCAGTACTTC.

V gene TRBV19 combines with J gene TRBJ1-3; D not certain. This CDR3 has 14 residues. Germline V gene sequence: CDR1 LNHDA, CDR2 SQIVND (reference sequence). V was cut by 10 bases and J by 2 bases, with 15 bases left in between. The CDR3 DNA reads TGTGCCACCGGACCCTTCGTAACTGGAAACACCATATATTTT. This codes for CATGPFVTGNTIYF.

The CDR3 loop is CASSRGGNEKLFF. In DNA form, the CDR3 reads TGTGCCAGCAGCAGGGGAGGTAATGAAAAACTGTTTTTT. This chain connects TRBV28 to TRBJ1-4, with D possibly matching TRBD1 (6 bases). The germline V gene encodes CDR1 MDHEN and CDR2 SYDVKM. V lost 6 bases and J 4 bases, leaving 9 bases between the germline ends. The CDR3 extends over 13 amino acids.

The chain recombines TRBV7-2 with TRBJ2-7; 7 bases agree with TRBD1. The CDR3 runs 13 residues. With V trimmed by 5 bases and J by 6 bases, 7 bases remained unmatched. Germline values: CDR1 SGHTA, CDR2 FQGNSA. The CDR3: CASSARQGGEQYF. The CDR3 nucleotides are TGTGCCAGCAGCGCGAGACAGGGTGGCGAGCAGTACTTC.

This rearrangement joins TRBV18 to TRBJ1-4, with D hard to call. V was clipped by 2 bases and J by 8 bases, with 15 bases between them. The CDR3 has 15 residues. CDR1 and CDR2 from the germline V gene are KGHSH and LQKENI. CDR3 sequence reads: CASSPAPGPFEKLFF. Here the CDR3 DNA reads TGTGCCAGCTCACCAGCCCCCGGACCTTTCGAAAAACTGTTTTTT. Full variable domain (outside the CDR3, taken from reference TRBV18 and TRBJ1-4): NAGVMQNPRHLVRRRGQEARLRCSPMKGHSHVYWYRQLPEEGLKFMVYLQKENIIDESGMPKERFSAEFPKEGPSILRIQQVVRGDSAAYFCASSPAPGPFEKLFFGSGTQLSVL.

J is TRBJ1-1 and V is TRBV18; no clear D gene. The CDR3 is 14 amino acids. With 2 bases removed from V and 0 bases from J, the gap between germline ends came to 7 bases. CDR1 and CDR2 (germline): KGHSH, LQKENI. CDR3 loop: CASSPETLNTEAFF. CDR3 nucleotide sequence: TGTGCCAGCTCACCAGAGACACTGAACACTGAAGCTTTCTTT.

The CDR3: CASSATAGGNTEAFF. The CDR3 DNA reads TGTGCCAGCTCAGCCACGGCGGGGGGGAACACTGAAGCTTTCTTT. The gene calls are TRBV18 and TRBJ1-1; D possibly corresponds to TRBD1 (5 bases). The CDR3 is made up of 15 amino acids. V gave up 5 bases and J gave up 1 base, with 14 bases separating them. Germline assignment: CDR1 KGHSH and CDR2 LQKENI.

As for this clone: The sample contains more than one DNA sequence encoding this CDR3. The chain has TRBV18 and TRBJ2-3; 9 positions agree with TRBD1. The germline CDR1 and CDR2 sequences are KGHSH and LQKENI. With 4 bases clipped from V and 1 base from J, the junction kept 3 bases outside the gene matches. The CDR3 is made up of 15 amino acids. The CDR3 coding sequence is TGTGCCAGCTCACTGAACAGGGGGCGCACAGATACGCAGTATTTT. Protein product: CASSLNRGRTDTQYF.

The chain employs TRBV7-9 and TRBJ1-2, with 7 bases identical to TRBD1. V was clipped by 0 bases and J by 8 bases; unmatched bases: 6. Looked up from germline, CDR1 is SEHNR and CDR2 is FQNEAQ (reference sequence). The CDR3 covers 14 residues. CDR3 coding DNA: TGTGCCAGCAGCTTAGCCAGGGGGATAGGAGGCTACACCTTC. Translated, it gives CASSLARGIGGYTF.

V usage is TRBV5-1 and J usage is TRBJ1-1; D is unresolved. V was cut by 4 bases and J by 0 bases, with 13 bases left in between. This CDR3 is 15 amino acids long. Germline values: CDR1 SGHRS, CDR2 YFSETQ. As DNA, the CDR3 is TGCGCCAGCAGCACAGAGCCAGCGGTGAACACTGAAGCTTTCTTT. Its translation is CASSTEPAVNTEAFF.

The chain couples TRBV7-8 to TRBJ2-2; a weak D match, TRBD1 (5 bases). Trimming removed 6 bases at V and 1 base at J, with 9 bases between. This CDR3 is built from 14 residues. Germline V gene sequence: CDR1 SGHVS, CDR2 FQNEAQ. The CDR3 sequence is CASRYQGNTGELFF. The CDR3 nucleotides read TGTGCCAGCAGGTACCAGGGGAACACCGGGGAGCTGTTTTTT.

This chain connects TRBV6-1 to TRBJ1-2; TRBD1 agrees at 9 bases. The CDR3 contains 13 residues. In germline, CDR1 is MNHNS, CDR2 SASEGT. Trimming took 5 bases from V and 4 from J; bases not matched to a gene: 2. As DNA, the CDR3 is TGTGCCAGCAGTCTGACAGGGGGCTATGGCTACACCTTC. Encoded protein: CASSLTGGYGYTF.

This sequence joins TRBV5-4 and TRBJ2-1; the match to TRBD1 covers 8 bases. The CDR3 contains 16 residues. Germline values: CDR1 SGHNT, CDR2 YYREEE (reference sequence). V trimming: 0 bases; J trimming: 9 bases; junction bases outside the gene matches: 11. The CDR3 sequence: CASSLALGQGAGEQFF. In DNA, the CDR3 is TGTGCCAGCAGCTTGGCCTTAGGGCAGGGGGCGGGTGAGCAGTTCTTC.